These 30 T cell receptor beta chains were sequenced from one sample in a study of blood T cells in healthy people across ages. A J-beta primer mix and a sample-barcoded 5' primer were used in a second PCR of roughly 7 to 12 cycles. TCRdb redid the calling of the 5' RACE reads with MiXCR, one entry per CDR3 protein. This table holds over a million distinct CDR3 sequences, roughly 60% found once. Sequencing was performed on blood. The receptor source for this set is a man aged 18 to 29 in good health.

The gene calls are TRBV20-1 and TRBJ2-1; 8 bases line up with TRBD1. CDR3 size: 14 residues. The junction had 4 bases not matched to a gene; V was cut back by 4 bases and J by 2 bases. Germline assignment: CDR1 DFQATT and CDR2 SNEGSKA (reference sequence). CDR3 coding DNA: TGCAGTGCTAACGACAGGGGTCCCTACAATGAGCAGTTCTTC. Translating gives CSANDRGPYNEQFF.

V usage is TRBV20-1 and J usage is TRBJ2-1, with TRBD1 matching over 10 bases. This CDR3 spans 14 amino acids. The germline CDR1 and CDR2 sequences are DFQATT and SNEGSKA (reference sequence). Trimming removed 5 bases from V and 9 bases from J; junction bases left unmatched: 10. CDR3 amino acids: CSASGTGDIGEQFF. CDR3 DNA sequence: TGCAGTGCTTCCGGGACAGGGGACATAGGTGAGCAGTTCTTC.

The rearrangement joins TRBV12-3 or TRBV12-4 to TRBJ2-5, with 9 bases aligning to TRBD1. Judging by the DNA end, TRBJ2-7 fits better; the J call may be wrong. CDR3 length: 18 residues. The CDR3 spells CASSKQGAAKGARYEQYF. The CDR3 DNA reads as TGTGCCAGCAGCAAACAGGGGGCGGCGAAAGGGGCTAGGTACGAGCAGTACTTC.

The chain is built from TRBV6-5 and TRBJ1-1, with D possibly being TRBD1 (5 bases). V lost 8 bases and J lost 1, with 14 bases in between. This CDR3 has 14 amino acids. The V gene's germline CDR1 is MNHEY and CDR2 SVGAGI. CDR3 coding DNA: TGTGCCAGCCGCCTGGGGACCGAGAACACTGAAGCTTTCTTT. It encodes CASRLGTENTEAFF.

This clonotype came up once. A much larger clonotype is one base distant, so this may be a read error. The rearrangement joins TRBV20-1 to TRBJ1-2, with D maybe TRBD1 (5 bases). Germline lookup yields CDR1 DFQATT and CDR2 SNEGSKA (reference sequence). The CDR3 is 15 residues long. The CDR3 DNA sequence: TGCAGTGCTAGGGATTCTCGGGGGGGAAACTATGGCTGCACCTTC. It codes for CSARDSRGGNYGCTF.

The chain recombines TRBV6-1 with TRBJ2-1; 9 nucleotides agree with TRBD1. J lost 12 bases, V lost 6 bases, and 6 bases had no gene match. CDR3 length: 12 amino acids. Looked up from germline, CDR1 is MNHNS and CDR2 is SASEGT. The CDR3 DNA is TGTGCCAGCAGGGGGGACAGGGCAGGGCAGTTCTTC. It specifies CASRGDRAGQFF.

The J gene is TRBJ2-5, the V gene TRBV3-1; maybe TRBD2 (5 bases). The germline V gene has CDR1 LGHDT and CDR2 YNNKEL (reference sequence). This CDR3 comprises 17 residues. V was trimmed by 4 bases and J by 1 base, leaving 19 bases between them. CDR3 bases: TGTGCCAGCAGCCCCCCCCGGAGAGCGGAGCCCCAAGAGACCCAGTACTTC. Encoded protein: CASSPPRRAEPQETQYF.

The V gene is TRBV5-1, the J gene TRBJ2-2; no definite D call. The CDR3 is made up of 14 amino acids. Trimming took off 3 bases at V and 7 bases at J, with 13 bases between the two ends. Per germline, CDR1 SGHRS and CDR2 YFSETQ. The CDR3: CASSSALPDGELFF. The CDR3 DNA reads TGCGCCAGCAGCTCAGCGCTCCCGGACGGGGAGCTGTTTTTT.

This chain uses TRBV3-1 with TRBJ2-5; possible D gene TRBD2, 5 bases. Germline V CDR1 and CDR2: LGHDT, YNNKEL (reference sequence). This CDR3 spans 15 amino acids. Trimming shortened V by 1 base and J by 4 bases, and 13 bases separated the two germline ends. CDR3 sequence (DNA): TGTGCCAGCAGCCAAGGTCCAGCGGTAGGAGAGACCCAGTACTTC. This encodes CASSQGPAVGETQYF.

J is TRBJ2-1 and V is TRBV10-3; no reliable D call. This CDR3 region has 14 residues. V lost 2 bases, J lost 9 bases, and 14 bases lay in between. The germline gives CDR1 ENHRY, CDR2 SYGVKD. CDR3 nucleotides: TGTGCCATCAGTGAGCTCGAAGACTTGAGTGAGCAGTTCTTC. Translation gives CAISELEDLSEQFF.

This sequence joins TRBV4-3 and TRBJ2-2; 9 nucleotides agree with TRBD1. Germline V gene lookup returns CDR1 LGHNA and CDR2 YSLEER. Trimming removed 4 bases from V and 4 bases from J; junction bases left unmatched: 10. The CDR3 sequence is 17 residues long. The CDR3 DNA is TGCGCCAGCAGCCCGCTCCTACAGGGGGCGGGCACCGGGGAGCTGTTTTTT. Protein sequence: CASSPLLQGAGTGELFF.

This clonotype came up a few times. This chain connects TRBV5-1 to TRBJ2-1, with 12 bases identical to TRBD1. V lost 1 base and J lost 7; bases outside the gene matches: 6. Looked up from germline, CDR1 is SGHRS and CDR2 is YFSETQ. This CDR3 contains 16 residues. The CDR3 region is CASSLIPGQGANEQFF. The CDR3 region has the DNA TGCGCCAGCAGCTTGATACCGGGACAGGGGGCGAATGAGCAGTTCTTC.

CDR3 bases: TGCGCCAGCAGCCAAGGGGGAAGGACTTCCGAGTATTTT. It specifies CASSQGGRTSEYF. This chain joins TRBV4-1 and TRBJ2-3, with D perhaps TRBD2 (5 bases). Between the trimmed V and J ends, which lost 1 base and 13 bases, there was a span of 15 bases. In germline, CDR1 is MGHRA, CDR2 YSYEKL. The CDR3 totals 13 residues.

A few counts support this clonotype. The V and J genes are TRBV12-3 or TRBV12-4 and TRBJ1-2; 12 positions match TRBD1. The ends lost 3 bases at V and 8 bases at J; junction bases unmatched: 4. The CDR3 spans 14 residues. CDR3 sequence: CASSFGTGGWGYTF. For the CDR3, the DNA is TGTGCCAGCAGTTTTGGGACAGGGGGCTGGGGCTACACCTTC.

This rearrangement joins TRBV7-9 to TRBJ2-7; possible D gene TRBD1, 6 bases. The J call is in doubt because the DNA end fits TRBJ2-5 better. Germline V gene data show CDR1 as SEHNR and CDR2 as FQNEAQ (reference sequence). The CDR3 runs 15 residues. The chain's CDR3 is CASSLARGQLKTQYF. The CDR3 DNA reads TGTGCCAGCAGCTTAGCGAGAGGACAGTTGAAGACCCAGTACTTC.

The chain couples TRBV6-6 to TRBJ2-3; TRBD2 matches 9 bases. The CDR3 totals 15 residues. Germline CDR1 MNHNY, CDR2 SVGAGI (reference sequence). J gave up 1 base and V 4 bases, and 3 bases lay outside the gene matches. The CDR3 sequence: CASSFQRGGTDTQYF. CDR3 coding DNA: TGTGCCAGCAGTTTCCAGCGGGGGGGCACAGATACGCAGTATTTT.

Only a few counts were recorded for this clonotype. Here the CDR3 reads CASSLGGKLYEQYF. CDR3 coding DNA: TGTGCCAGCAGCTTAGGGGGGAAGCTTTACGAGCAGTACTTC. V and J are TRBV7-2 and TRBJ2-4; perhaps D is TRBD1 or TRBD2 (5 bases each). The DNA end favors TRBJ2-7, so the J call may be wrong. This CDR3 has 14 residues. Looked up from germline, CDR1 is SGHTA and CDR2 is FQGNSA.

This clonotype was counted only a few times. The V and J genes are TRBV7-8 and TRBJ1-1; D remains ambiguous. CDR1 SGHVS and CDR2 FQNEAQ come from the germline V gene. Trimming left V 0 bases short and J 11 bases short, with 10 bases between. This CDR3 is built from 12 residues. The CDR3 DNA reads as TGTGCCAGCAGCTTAGCGGCAGGCACGGCTTTCTTT. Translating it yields CASSLAAGTAFF.

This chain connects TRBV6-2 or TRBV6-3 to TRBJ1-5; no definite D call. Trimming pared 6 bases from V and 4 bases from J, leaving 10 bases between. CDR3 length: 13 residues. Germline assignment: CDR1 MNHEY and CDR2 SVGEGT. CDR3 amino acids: CASRSDINQPQHF. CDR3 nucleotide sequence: TGTGCCAGCAGATCCGACATAAATCAGCCCCAGCATTTT.

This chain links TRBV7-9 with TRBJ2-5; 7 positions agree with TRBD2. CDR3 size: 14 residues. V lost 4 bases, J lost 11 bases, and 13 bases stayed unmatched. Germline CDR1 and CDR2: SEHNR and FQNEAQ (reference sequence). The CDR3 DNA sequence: TGTGCCAGCAGCTCACGTCGGGGGGTAGGTGAGCAGTACTTC. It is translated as CASSSRRGVGEQYF.

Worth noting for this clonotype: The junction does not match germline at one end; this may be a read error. The chain's CDR3 is CSAPGGRRKDAQYF. As DNA, the CDR3 is TGCAGTGCCCCGGGCGGGAGGAGAAAAGATGCGCAGTATTTT. The rearrangement uses TRBV20-1 and TRBJ2-3; 8 nucleotides align to TRBD2. The CDR3 spans 14 residues. Germline V lookup: CDR1 DFQATT, CDR2 SNEGSKA (reference sequence).

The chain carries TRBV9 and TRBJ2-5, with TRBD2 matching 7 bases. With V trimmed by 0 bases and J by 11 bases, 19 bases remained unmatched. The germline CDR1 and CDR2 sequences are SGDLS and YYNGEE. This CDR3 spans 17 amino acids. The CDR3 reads CASSVGGGGGANNEQYF. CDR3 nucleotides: TGTGCCAGCAGCGTAGGCGGCGGCGGGGGAGCCAACAATGAGCAGTACTTC.

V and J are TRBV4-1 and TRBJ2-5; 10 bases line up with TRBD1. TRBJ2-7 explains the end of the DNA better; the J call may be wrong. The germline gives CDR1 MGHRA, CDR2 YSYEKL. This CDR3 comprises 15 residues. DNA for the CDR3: TGCGCCAGCAGCCAAACCGGGACAGGGGTGGGCGAGCAGTACTTC. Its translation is CASSQTGTGVGEQYF.

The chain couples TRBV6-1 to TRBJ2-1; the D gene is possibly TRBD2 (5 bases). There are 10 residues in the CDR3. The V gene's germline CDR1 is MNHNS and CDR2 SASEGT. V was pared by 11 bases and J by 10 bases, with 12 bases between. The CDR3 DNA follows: TGTGCCGCCGGGAACCCCGAGCAGTTCTTC. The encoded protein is CAAGNPEQFF.

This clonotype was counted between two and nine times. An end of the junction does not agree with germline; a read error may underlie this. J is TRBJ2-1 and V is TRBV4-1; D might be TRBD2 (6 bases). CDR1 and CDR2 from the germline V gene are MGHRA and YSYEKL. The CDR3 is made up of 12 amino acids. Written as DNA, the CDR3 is TGCACCAGCAGCCATGTTGGGACTCCGCAGTTCTTC. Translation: CTSSHVGTPQFF.

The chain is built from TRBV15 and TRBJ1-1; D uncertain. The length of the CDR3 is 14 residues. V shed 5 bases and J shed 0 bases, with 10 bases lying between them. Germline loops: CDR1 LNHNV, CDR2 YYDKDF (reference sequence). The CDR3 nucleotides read TGTGCCACCAGCCTCCGGGAACTGAACACTGAAGCTTTCTTT. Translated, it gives CATSLRELNTEAFF.

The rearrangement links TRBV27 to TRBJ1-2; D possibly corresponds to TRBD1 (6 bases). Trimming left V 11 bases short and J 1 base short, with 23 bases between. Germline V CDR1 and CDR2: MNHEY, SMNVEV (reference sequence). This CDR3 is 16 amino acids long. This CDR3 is CAARPTGGRVNYGYTF. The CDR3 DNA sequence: TGTGCCGCAAGACCCACCGGGGGGCGCGTTAACTATGGCTACACCTTC.

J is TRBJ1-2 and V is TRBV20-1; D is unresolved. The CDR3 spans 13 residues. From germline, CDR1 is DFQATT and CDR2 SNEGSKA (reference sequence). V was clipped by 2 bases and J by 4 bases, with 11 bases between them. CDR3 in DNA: TGCAGTGCTAGAATAGGTTCGGGCTATGGCTACACCTTC. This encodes CSARIGSGYGYTF.

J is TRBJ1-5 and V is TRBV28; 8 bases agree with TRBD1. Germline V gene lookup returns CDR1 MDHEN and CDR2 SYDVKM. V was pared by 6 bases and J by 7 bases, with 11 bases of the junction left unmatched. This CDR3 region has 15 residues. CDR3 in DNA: TGTGCCAGCAGCTCTTCTCAAGCAGGGGGCCAGCCCCAGCATTTT. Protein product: CASSSSQAGGQPQHF.

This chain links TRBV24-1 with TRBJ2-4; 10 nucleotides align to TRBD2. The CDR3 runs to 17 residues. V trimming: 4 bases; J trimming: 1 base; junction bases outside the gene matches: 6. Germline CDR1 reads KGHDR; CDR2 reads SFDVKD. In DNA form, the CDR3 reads TGTGCCACCAGTGACTCTACTAGCGGGGTGGCCAAAAACATTCAGTACTTC. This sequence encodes CATSDSTSGVAKNIQYF.